Each of the 7 T cell receptor beta chains below was sequenced from the same sample in a study of blood T cell repertoires in COVID-19. TCRdb's copy holds only in-frame clones and misses some; the assay was immunoSEQ multiplex PCR. The sample has over 110,000 clones; around 80% are singletons. The specimen sequenced was peripheral blood. The receptors originated from a man in his fifties or sixties with acute or convalescent COVID-19.

The V and J genes are TRBV19 and TRBJ2-5; 8 bases are shared with TRBD2. J lost 1 base, V lost 2 bases, and 6 bases had no gene match. The V gene's germline CDR1 is LNHDA and CDR2 SQIVND (reference sequence). CDR3 size: 16 residues. CDR3 DNA sequence: TGTGCCAGTAGTATAACGGCTACTAGCGGCCAAGAGACCCAGTACTTC. Amino acids: CASSITATSGQETQYF.

This clone came up once. The chain joins TRBV3-1 (or the pseudogene TRBV3-2) to TRBJ1-6; D remains ambiguous. Germline values: CDR1 LGHDT, CDR2 YNNKEL (reference sequence). The V gene lost 4 bases and the J gene lost 4 bases, with 8 bases spanning the gap. The CDR3 consists of 14 residues. The CDR3 spells CASSPGAYNSPLHF. In DNA form, the CDR3 reads TGTGCCAGCAGCCCGGGAGCTTATAATTCACCCCTCCACTTT.

V and J are TRBV24-1 and TRBJ1-5; D is unresolved. Germline V gene sequence: CDR1 KGHDR, CDR2 SFDVKD. Trimming pared 7 bases from V and 0 bases from J, leaving 21 bases between. CDR3 size: 18 residues. CDR3 loop: CATSEILPRTSSNQPQHF. The CDR3 DNA follows: TGTGCCACCAGCGAGATCCTCCCCCGGACTTCTAGCAATCAGCCCCAGCATTTT.

The chain uses TRBV11-2 and TRBJ1-1; the D gene is possibly TRBD1 (6 bases). The V gene's germline CDR1 is SGHAT and CDR2 FQNNGV. The CDR3 covers 13 residues. With 1 base removed from V and 11 bases from J, the gap between germline ends came to 14 bases. CDR3 region: CASSLGGPGRAFF. As DNA, the CDR3 is TGTGCCAGCAGCTTAGGGGGGCCCGGGCGCGCTTTCTTT.

In its sample, this clone was seen a few times. The V and J genes are TRBV29-1 and TRBJ1-1, with D maybe TRBD1 (6 bases). The germline gives CDR1 SQVTM, CDR2 ANQGSEA. The V end lost 7 bases, the J end lost 3 bases, and 18 bases lay between the germline ends. CDR3 size: 14 residues. CDR3 loop: CSAARAGEYTEAFF. CDR3 nucleotide sequence: TGCAGCGCAGCCCGGGCAGGGGAATACACTGAAGCTTTCTTT.

This chain links TRBV4-2 with TRBJ2-1; TRBD2 agrees at 8 bases. The CDR3 length is 14 residues. V was clipped by 6 bases and J by 5 bases; unmatched bases: 6. CDR1 LGHNA and CDR2 YNFKEQ come from the germline V gene. CDR3 coding DNA: TGTGCCAGCAGAGCGGGAGAGGGTAACAATGAGCAGTTCTTC. Amino acid sequence: CASRAGEGNNEQFF.

The chain carries TRBV28 and TRBJ1-4, with TRBD1 matching 7 bases. The CDR3 spans 16 residues. Germline CDR1 MDHEN, CDR2 SYDVKM. The trim removed 6 bases at V and 0 bases at J, leaving 7 bases unmatched. The CDR3 coding sequence is TGTGCCAGCAGGGGCACAGGGGATGCAACTAATGAAAAACTGTTTTTT. It is translated as CASRGTGDATNEKLFF. The variable domain in full, completed from reference TRBV28 and TRBJ1-4, reads DVKVTQSSRYLVKRTGEKVFLECVQDMDHENMFWYRQDPGLGLRLIYFSYDVKMKEKGDIPEGYSVSREKKERFSLILESASTNQTSMYLCASRGTGDATNEKLFFGSGTQLSVL.